These 16 T cell receptor beta chains originate from one sample sequenced in a study of identical twins. Each CDR3 protein gets one entry after TCRdb re-called the 5' RACE reads with MiXCR. The data hold around 960,000 distinct CDR3 sequences, with about 12% observed a single time. The sample was also linked to a second study, of yellow fever vaccine responses in identical twins.

Sample: PBMCs. These receptor sequences come from a woman under 30 in good health.

This clonotype was counted many times. The chain employs TRBV5-1 and TRBJ2-3; D is undetermined. The CDR3 extends over 15 amino acids. V dropped 0 bases and J dropped 4 bases, with 12 bases sitting between them. Per germline, CDR1 SGHRS and CDR2 YFSETQ. CDR3: CASSLEGPGPDTQYF. CDR3 coding DNA: TGCGCCAGCAGCTTGGAGGGCCCTGGGCCAGATACGCAGTATTTT.

In its sample, this clonotype was seen a few times. V gene TRBV20-1 combines with J gene TRBJ2-1, with D perhaps matching TRBD1 or TRBD2 (5 bases each). The CDR3 has 15 residues. V was trimmed by 7 bases and J by 5 bases, leaving 21 bases between them. The germline V gene encodes CDR1 DFQATT and CDR2 SNEGSKA (reference sequence). This CDR3 is CSVKVVGVINNEQFF. For the CDR3, the DNA is TGCAGTGTCAAAGTAGTGGGGGTAATTAACAATGAGCAGTTCTTC.

The sample holds many counts of this clonotype. This chain connects TRBV12-3 or TRBV12-4 to TRBJ2-2; 7 nucleotides line up with TRBD1. This CDR3 comprises 15 residues. The junction had 3 bases not matched to a gene; V was cut back by 5 bases and J by 0 bases. CDR3 residues: CASSTGDANTGELFF. The CDR3 nucleotides read TGTGCCAGCAGTACAGGGGACGCGAACACCGGGGAGCTGTTTTTT.

The rearrangement joins TRBV5-1 to TRBJ2-2, with 10 bases matching TRBD2. CDR1 and CDR2 from the germline V gene are SGHRS and YFSETQ. With 3 bases clipped from V and 7 bases from J, the junction kept 9 bases outside the gene matches. The CDR3 sequence is 16 residues long. The CDR3 DNA is TGCGCCAGCAGCTCTCCGGGACTAGCGTTGGTCGGGGAGCTGTTTTTT. Its protein is CASSSPGLALVGELFF.

This clonotype was counted a few times. This chain uses TRBV3-1 with TRBJ2-1; 8 bases line up with TRBD1. Per germline, CDR1 LGHDT and CDR2 YNNKEL (reference sequence). Germline trimming cut 4 bases from V and 9 bases from J; bases unmatched to any gene: 8. The CDR3 is 14 residues long. The CDR3 sequence is CASSPPTGVGEQFF. The CDR3 DNA reads as TGTGCCAGCAGCCCCCCGACAGGGGTCGGTGAGCAGTTCTTC.

The J gene is TRBJ1-1, the V gene TRBV6-5; the D gene is possibly TRBD1 (6 bases). The CDR3 is 15 residues long. Trimming left V 2 bases short and J 8 bases short, with 18 bases between. Germline V gene sequence: CDR1 MNHEY, CDR2 SVGAGI. In nucleotides, the CDR3 is TGTGCCAGCAGTTACAGTATGGGGGGGGCGGAGGAAGCTTTCTTT. Translation: CASSYSMGGAEEAFF.

A few counts support this clonotype. V and J are TRBV5-1 and TRBJ2-2; 11 nucleotides agree with TRBD2. CDR3 length: 17 residues. Germline V lookup: CDR1 SGHRS, CDR2 YFSETQ. V trimming: 2 bases; J trimming: 0 bases; junction bases outside the gene matches: 3. The CDR3 here is CASSFSSGGPNTGELFF. CDR3 nucleotides: TGCGCCAGCAGCTTTTCTAGCGGGGGGCCGAACACCGGGGAGCTGTTTTTT. Combining the CDR3 with reference TRBV5-1 and TRBJ2-2 gives the whole variable domain KAGVTQTPRYLIKTRGQQVTLSCSPISGHRSVSWYQQTPGQGLQFLFEYFSETQRNKGNFPGRFSGRQFSNSRSEMNVSTLELGDSALYLCASSFSSGGPNTGELFFGEGSRLTVL.

The chain couples TRBV4-1 to TRBJ2-5; a possible D gene is TRBD2 (5 bases). This CDR3 region has 16 residues. The V gene lost 0 bases and the J gene lost 5 bases, with 16 bases spanning the gap. The germline CDR1 and CDR2 sequences are MGHRA and YSYEKL. CDR3 amino acids: CASSQDPSPTGETQYF. The CDR3 DNA sequence: TGCGCCAGCAGCCAAGATCCTAGCCCCACTGGGGAGACCCAGTACTTC.

The V gene is TRBV20-1, the J gene TRBJ1-5, with D unresolved. The CDR3 is made up of 15 amino acids. Per germline, CDR1 DFQATT and CDR2 SNEGSKA (reference sequence). With 2 bases removed from V and 2 bases from J, the gap between germline ends came to 13 bases. In DNA, the CDR3 is TGCAGTGCTAGACGCGCTGGGGATGGCAATCAGCCCCAGCATTTT. It translates to CSARRAGDGNQPQHF.

CDR3 coding DNA: TGTGCCAGCAGCCCCCCGGGGAGCGATGAGCAGTTCTTC. Its protein product is CASSPPGSDEQFF. The rearrangement joins TRBV6-1 to TRBJ2-1, with D maybe TRBD2 (5 bases). V was cut by 6 bases and J by 8 bases, with 14 bases left in between. This CDR3 contains 13 residues. CDR1 MNHNS and CDR2 SASEGT come from the germline V gene.

The gene calls are TRBV28 and TRBJ2-1, with D perhaps assigned TRBD1 or TRBD2 (6 bases each). V lost 1 base to trimming and J lost 8 bases, with 12 bases between them. There are 14 residues in the CDR3. CDR1 and CDR2 from the germline V gene are MDHEN and SYDVKM. The CDR3: CASSLLGGHDEQFF. The CDR3 DNA is TGTGCCAGCAGTTTATTAGGGGGGCACGATGAGCAGTTCTTC.

This clonotype was counted only a few times. This chain links TRBV19 with TRBJ2-5, with 7 bases that match TRBD1. J lost 5 bases, V lost 6 bases, and 6 bases had no gene match. This CDR3 region has 13 residues. Per germline, CDR1 LNHDA and CDR2 SQIVND (reference sequence). CDR3 sequence: CASSRGGIETQYF. CDR3 DNA: TGTGCCAGTAGCCGAGGGGGCATTGAGACCCAGTACTTC.

The chain employs TRBV5-6 and TRBJ1-2, with D possibly TRBD1 on 6 matching bases. Deletions cut 1 base from V and 7 bases from J, with 11 bases between. Germline V gene lookup returns CDR1 SGHDT and CDR2 YYEEEE. The CDR3 contains 13 residues. The CDR3 reads CASSLTRGGGYTF. The CDR3 nucleotides read TGTGCCAGCAGCTTGACCAGGGGAGGTGGCTACACCTTC. Full variable domain (remainder filled in from reference TRBV5-6 and TRBJ1-2): DAGVTQSPTHLIKTRGQQVTLRCSPKSGHDTVSWYQQALGQGPQFIFQYYEEEERQRGNFPDRFSGHQFPNYSSELNVNALLLGDSALYLCASSLTRGGGYTFGSGTRLTVV.

The chain combines TRBV6-6 with TRBJ2-7; 8 bases agree with TRBD2. The junction had 4 bases not matched to a gene; V was cut back by 6 bases and J by 6 bases. The CDR3 runs to 12 residues. The germline CDR1 and CDR2 sequences are MNHNY and SVGAGI (reference sequence). CDR3 residues: CASSMTSAEQYV. DNA for the CDR3: TGTGCCAGCAGCATGACTAGCGCCGAGCAGTACGTC.

This clonotype was counted only a few times. This chain connects TRBV7-9 to TRBJ2-1; 10 bases line up with TRBD2. Per germline, CDR1 SEHNR and CDR2 FQNEAQ (reference sequence). V lost 1 base and J lost 13; bases outside the gene matches: 4. The CDR3 length is 13 residues. This chain's CDR3 is CASSLGLAGVQFF. CDR3 in DNA: TGTGCCAGCAGCTTAGGTCTAGCGGGAGTACAGTTCTTC.

This clonotype appeared a few times. The chain has TRBV28 and TRBJ2-2; maybe TRBD2 (5 bases). Germline CDR1 and CDR2: MDHEN and SYDVKM. The CDR3 runs to 14 residues. Trimming stripped 3 bases from V and 7 bases from J, with 12 bases between. In DNA form, the CDR3 reads TGTGCCAGCAGTTTGCCAGTCAGCGGCGGGGAGCTGTTTTTT. Its translation: CASSLPVSGGELFF. Using reference TRBV28 and TRBJ2-2 for the parts outside the CDR3, the full variable domain is DVKVTQSSRYLVKRTGEKVFLECVQDMDHENMFWYRQDPGLGLRLIYFSYDVKMKEKGDIPEGYSVSREKKERFSLILESASTNQTSMYLCASSLPVSGGELFFGEGSRLTVL.